Listed here are 5 T cell receptor beta chains from one sample, sequenced in a study of T cell changes during pregnancy in multiple sclerosis (dated by TCRdb to between 2018 and 2021). Library preparation used the immunoSEQ multiplex PCR assay. In its TCRdb copy, this immuneACCESS table keeps in-frame sequences only and misses some clones. Where compared with another copy, unresolved V genes explain less than half of these, and the others have no known cause. The sample contains 85,000 to 100,000 clones, more than 85% of them found a single time. Clones ranked in the top ten supply 1.5% of the sample. This material consisted of peripheral blood, taken in the first trimester of pregnancy. The receptor set was obtained from a female donor with multiple sclerosis, enrolled in a pregnancy study.

The V call is TRBV7-2, the J call TRBJ2-5; 7 bases align to TRBD1. The end of the DNA is better explained by TRBJ2-7, so the J call may be wrong. Germline V gene sequence: CDR1 SGHTA, CDR2 FQGNSA. The CDR3 has 14 amino acids. DNA of the CDR3: TGTGCCAGCAGCCTACACAGGGGACCCTACGAGCAGTACTTC. As protein: CASSLHRGPYEQYF.

This clone was found once. The chain is built from TRBV7-8 and TRBJ2-5; 8 positions match TRBD2. The CDR3 covers 14 residues. Trimming at V came to 7 bases and at J to 2 bases, leaving 6 bases not matched to a gene. CDR1 SGHVS and CDR2 FQNEAQ come from the germline V gene. The CDR3 region has the DNA TGTGCCAGCAAAGCGGGAGTCCGGCAAGAGACCCAGTACTTC. Translation gives CASKAGVRQETQYF.

The genes are TRBV10-2 and TRBJ2-3, with 7 bases lining up with TRBD2. The CDR3 sequence is 14 residues long. CDR1 and CDR2 (germline): WSHSY, SAAADI. Trimming at V came to 8 bases and at J to 4 bases, leaving 9 bases not matched to a gene. For the CDR3, the DNA is TGCGCCAGCGGTTCTGAGGGAGGGGCAGATACGCAGTATTTT. It is translated as CASGSEGGADTQYF.

V is TRBV30 and J is TRBJ1-1; D possibly corresponds to TRBD1 (6 bases). The germline CDR1 and CDR2 sequences are GTSNPN and SVGIG (reference sequence). Trimming took 3 bases from V and 5 from J, leaving 13 bases between them. The CDR3 has 13 residues. The CDR3 here is CAWRTGEVTEAFF. For the CDR3, the DNA is TGTGCCTGGAGGACAGGCGAGGTGACTGAAGCTTTCTTT.

The CDR3 loop is CASEGENTEAFF. As DNA, the CDR3 is TGTGCCAGCGAGGGAGAGAACACTGAAGCTTTCTTT. The V gene is TRBV7-9, the J gene TRBJ1-1; D gene ambiguous. This CDR3 spans 12 amino acids. V gave up 8 bases and J gave up 1 base, with 8 bases separating them. The germline CDR1 and CDR2 sequences are SEHNR and FQNEAQ (reference sequence).